This TCR beta chain originates from a study of response to subunit inactivated influenza vaccine. The study, taken as a whole, reports: The authors put forward the suggestion that each seasonal influenza vaccination may bring in only a limited number of new T cells.

TCRdb re-called the RT-PCR reads with MiXCR, one entry per CDR3 protein. Here the sample spans 400,000 to 550,000 distinct CDR3 sequences, about 25% being singletons. Trimming shortened V by 5 bases and J by 0 bases, and 8 bases separated the two germline ends. This CDR3 is built from 13 residues. Germline loops: CDR1 SGHRS, CDR2 YFSETQ. This clonotype was counted only a few times. Antigen unknown. Sequenced material: CD4+ T cells sorted from PBMCs, taken around 5 days after vaccination. The chain combines TRBV5-1 with TRBJ1-2; no clear D gene. The receptor was isolated from a man in his forties or fifties who received an inactivated influenza vaccine. CDR3 sequence: CASREPSNYGYTF. CDR3 nucleotide sequence: TGCGCCAGCAGGGAGCCCTCTAACTATGGCTACACCTTC.